This entry describes one TCR beta chain. Its antigen remains unidentified. According to the study, the label for this sample's time point signals: baseline before first vaccination. The vaccinee samples were drawn from two UK trials, COV001 and COV002, one of which was a single-blind randomized controlled phase 2/3 trial testing AZD1222 (ChAdOx1 nCoV-19) in healthy adults. For TCRbeta chain sequencing, PBMC samples were collected from trial participants at day 0 and at day 28 after the second dose. The sample comes from a study of T cell responses to AZD1222 COVID-19 vaccine (dated by TCRdb to the early 2020s). Regarding the research as a whole: A total of under 250 trial participants underwent TCR sequencing, of whom about 210 had received two doses of AZD1222 and roughly 26 had received two doses of the MenACWY control vaccine. Trial participants were enrolled by age into 18-55, 56-69 and 70-plus year subgroups, with 148, 28 and 57 TCR-sequenced participants respectively.

The CDR3 regions of human TCRbeta chains were analyzed by immunosequencing. On the study's bioinformatics: TCRs in the repertoires were matched against a reference library of SARS-CoV-2-specific TCRs that had been generated with the MIRA antigen-specificity platform. Breadth was defined as the fraction of unique TCRs that were SARS-CoV-2-associated. Depth was defined as the fraction of total T cells that were SARS-CoV-2-associated. Using the MIRA data, every spike-specific TCR was mapped to the spike region that the TCR reacted to and assigned to either a CD4 or a CD8 class. Log10-transformed breadth and depth values were compared by one-way ANOVA with Sidak's multiple comparisons tests. The table comes from immuneACCESS by way of TCRdb, which keeps in-frame sequences with V and J called. Part of the clones is missing from these tables; in studies checked, under half for an unresolved V gene and the rest for unknown reasons. V and J calls and clone size are as listed in that table; D and trimming were resolved from the DNA. The table kept for this sample lists around 150,000 clones. The top ten hold roughly 2% of the sample.

There are 15 amino acids in the CDR3, from cysteine to phenylalanine inclusive. Kept here is only the CDR3 DNA, which spans 45 bases and is read in frame from base 1. Germline trimming amounts to 4 bases on V and 4 bases on J, with 5 as the count of junction bases outside the gene matches. The germline V gene (reference sequence) yields SGHNT for CDR1 and YYREEE for CDR2. The investigation overall reported the following: After two AZD1222 doses, spike-specific TCR breadth and depth were significantly higher than at day 0 and than in MenACWY recipients. Conclusions about previously exposed vaccinees are limited because only six or seven AZD1222 recipients were SARS-CoV-2 seropositive at baseline. Most participants were white British and females outnumbered males, and the authors suggested that clonal diversity may have been underestimated. In the small 56-69-year group, the increase in depth fell short of significance, most likely because of low power. The vaccine-associated CD4 TCRs covered the entire spike protein, and the dominant responses fell in regions 160-218 and 743-854. Reportedly, close to half of the unique spike-specific TCRs recognized epitopes lying outside the regions that are mutated in the B.1.351 and B.1.1.7 variants. No day 14 peak-response samples were available, so repertoires were characterized only after the peak T cell response.

Material: peripheral blood. The source is an adult in good health. The rearrangement joined TRBV5-4 to TRBJ2-6, with 7 bases aligning to TRBD1. Read as DNA, the sequence is TGTGCCAGCAGCATCACAGGGGTCGGGGCCAACGTCCTGACTTTC. Its product reads: CASSITGVGANVLTF. The full variable domain, completed from the reference TRBV5-4 and TRBJ2-6 proteins outside the CDR3, reads ETGVTQSPTHLIKTRGQQVTLRCSSQSGHNTVSWYQQALGQGPQFIFQYYREEENGRGNFPPRFSGLQFPNYSSELNVNALELDDSALYLCASSITGVGANVLTFGAGSRLTVL.